This T cell receptor beta chain was documented in a study of CD8 T cells in ankylosing spondylitis. General observations from the study: Significantly higher representation of disease-linked clones was reported for matched ankylosing spondylitis synovial fluid.

Concerning this clonotype: Its antigen is not known.

Germline V gives CDR1 MNHEY, CDR2 SVGAGI. V lost 2 bases and J lost 4; bases outside the gene matches: 11. The CDR3 covers 18 residues. A quantitative 5'-RACE method, one with molecular barcodes, was used to make TCR beta libraries. TCRdb independently ran MiXCR on the 5' RACE reads; one entry per CDR3 protein. The data contain approximately 290,000 distinct CDR3 sequences, more than 20% of them singletons. The sample consisted of blood, either unsorted or a sorted T cell fraction (not recorded which). V gene TRBV6-5 combines with J gene TRBJ2-5; TRBD2 aligns across 12 bases. The sequence was obtained from a female donor with ankylosing spondylitis or in good health (not recorded which). In DNA, the CDR3 is TGTGCCAGCAGTTACCTCCGGCGCGGACTAGCGGGACCAGAGACCCAGTACTTC. Encoded protein: CASSYLRRGLAGPETQYF.